The 25 T cell receptor beta chains reported below all come from one sample, sequenced in a study of regulatory T cells in long-lasting Graves disease (dated by TCRdb to about 2021). This specimen's time point label, per the study, means: newly diagnosed GD, antithyroid drugs for less than 3 months. RNA was extracted from PBMCs in TRIzol for both TCR sequencing and RNA sequencing. Library preparation employed multiplex PCR. Sequenced on an Illumina HiSeq 4000. CDR3 regions were amplified by Arm-PCR with iRepertoire HTBI primers to construct TCR beta libraries. TCRdb reran the public reads through fastp at Q25 and MiXCR, keeping productive beta chains. Identical CDR3 protein sequences are pooled into one entry, listed with their most common genes and DNA. The sample records over 500,000 distinct CDR3 sequences, around 15% of which are singletons. Approximately 12% of the sample rests with the top ten.

These same records also appear under a second study, on T cells in Graves' hyperthyroidism and ophthalmopathy.

The specimen comprised peripheral blood mononuclear cells (PBMCs), sampled at new diagnosis, from a patient treated with antithyroid drugs. The source of these receptors is a man in his late teens or twenties with Graves disease. Donor details come from another sample of the same person, matched by shared clones.

This clonotype was detected ten times or more. The chain is built from TRBV11-2 and TRBJ2-3, with D uncertain. The germline gives CDR1 SGHAT, CDR2 FQNNGV. V lost 0 bases and J 8 bases, leaving 12 bases between the germline ends. The CDR3 has 14 amino acids. CDR3 sequence: CASSLDPLRVTQYF. The CDR3 nucleotides read TGTGCCAGCAGCTTAGATCCCCTAAGGGTTACGCAGTATTTT.

This clonotype was counted many times. The chain joins TRBV12-3 or TRBV12-4 to TRBJ2-1; TRBD1 might be the D (5 bases). CDR3 length: 17 residues. With 2 bases removed from V and 6 bases from J, the gap between germline ends came to 20 bases. DNA for the CDR3: TGTGCCAGCAGTTTACAGCCTCTTGGGGCCTTGGGCAATGAGCAGTTCTTC. Its translation: CASSLQPLGALGNEQFF.

This clonotype occurred many times. The rearrangement uses TRBV30 and TRBJ2-7; the D is unclear. V dropped 2 bases and J dropped 5 bases, with 10 bases sitting between them. CDR1 and CDR2 (germline): GTSNPN, SVGIG (reference sequence). CDR3 length: 12 residues. Here the CDR3 DNA reads TGTGCCTGGAGTATATTAGGGAACGAGCAGTACTTC. This translates into CAWSILGNEQYF.

The sample holds a few counts of this clonotype. The gene calls are TRBV15 and TRBJ2-6, with D perhaps TRBD2 (6 bases). CDR3 length: 18 amino acids. Germline loops: CDR1 LNHNV, CDR2 YYDKDF (reference sequence). The germline V and J ends were trimmed by 3 bases and 4 bases, with 19 bases remaining between them. DNA for the CDR3: TGTGCCACCAGCAGGGAGAGACGCGGGGCAACAGGGGCCAACGTCCTGACTTTC. It yields the protein CATSRERRGATGANVLTF.

This chain links TRBV7-3 with TRBJ2-4, with TRBD2 as a possible D gene (6 bases). Germline loops: CDR1 SGHTA, CDR2 FQGTGA. The ends were cut back, 5 bases at V and 0 bases at J, with 23 bases in the middle. This CDR3 spans 19 amino acids. The CDR3 DNA reads TGTGCCAGCAGCCATGTCCCCGAGCGGGCCCCACTAGCCAAAAACATTCAGTACTTC. Translated, it gives CASSHVPERAPLAKNIQYF. Supplemented by reference TRBV7-3 and TRBJ2-4, the full variable domain reads GAGVSQTPSNKVTEKGKYVELRCDPISGHTALYWYRQSLGQGPEFLIYFQGTGAADDSGLPNDRFFAVRPEGSVSTLKIQRTERGDSAVYLCASSHVPERAPLAKNIQYFGAGTRLSVL.

This clonotype showed up many times. This chain uses TRBV20-1 with TRBJ2-3; 14 nucleotides agree with TRBD2. V was clipped by 2 bases and J by 1 base; unmatched bases: 5. The germline gives CDR1 DFQATT, CDR2 SNEGSKA (reference sequence). The CDR3 is made up of 17 amino acids. The CDR3 DNA sequence: TGCAGTGCTAGAAAGGGGACTAGCGGGAGCGGCACAGATACGCAGTATTTT. This codes for CSARKGTSGSGTDTQYF.

The genes are TRBV2 and TRBJ2-2; D is unresolved. The ends were cut back, 7 bases at V and 0 bases at J, with 18 bases in the middle. CDR1 and CDR2 (germline): SNHLY, FYNNEI. This CDR3 is built from 17 residues. The DNA for the CDR3 is TGTGCCAGCATCTCCAAGGTCACTTACACGAACACCGGGGAGCTGTTTTTT. This sequence encodes CASISKVTYTNTGELFF.

In DNA form, the CDR3 reads TGTGCCAGCAGACGGGACAGGAGCTACTACGAGCAGTACTTC. Amino acids: CASRRDRSYYEQYF. This sequence joins TRBV27 and TRBJ2-7; 8 bases fit TRBD1. The V gene end was trimmed by 6 bases and the J gene end by 3 bases; junction bases not matched to a gene: 7. The CDR3 consists of 14 residues. The V gene's germline CDR1 is MNHEY and CDR2 SMNVEV (reference sequence).

This clonotype was picked up many times. V and J are TRBV7-9 and TRBJ2-3; perhaps TRBD1 as D (6 bases). The CDR3 contains 14 residues. Germline CDR1 is SEHNR and CDR2 is FQNEAQ (reference sequence). Trimming shortened V by 6 bases and J by 2 bases, and 12 bases separated the two germline ends. For the CDR3, the DNA is TGTGCCAGCAGTCGCTCGGGACACACAGATACGCAGTATTTT. Its protein product is CASSRSGHTDTQYF.

This clonotype was seen more than once but under ten times. J is TRBJ2-1 and V is TRBV10-3; D is ambiguous. This CDR3 is 13 amino acids long. The V end was cut by 2 bases, the J end by 4 bases, with 6 bases between. Germline V gives CDR1 ENHRY, CDR2 SYGVKD. The CDR3 loop is CAISEPAYNEQFF. In nucleotides, the CDR3 is TGTGCCATCAGTGAGCCGGCTTACAATGAGCAGTTCTTC.

This clonotype was counted many times. The chain is built from TRBV28 and TRBJ2-5; TRBD1 is a possible D gene (6 bases). This CDR3 spans 15 amino acids. Trimming pared 8 bases from V and 5 bases from J, leaving 21 bases between. CDR1 MDHEN and CDR2 SYDVKM come from the germline V gene. This chain's CDR3 is CASRPGTSRWETQYF. CDR3 nucleotides: TGTGCCAGCCGACCCGGGACAAGCAGGTGGGAGACCCAGTACTTC.

Worth noting for this clonotype: Its ends do not fully match the called genes, so a read error is possible. This rearrangement joins TRBV3-1 to TRBJ1-2; 7 positions agree with TRBD1. This CDR3 contains 13 residues. Germline CDR1 reads LGHDT; CDR2 reads YNNKEL (reference sequence). The CDR3 DNA follows: TGTACCAGCAGCCCACGGACAGGAAGTGGCTACACCTTC. Translation: CTSSPRTGSGYTF.

V and J are TRBV15 and TRBJ2-1; D ambiguous. The CDR3 totals 12 residues. Germline V gene data show CDR1 as LNHNV and CDR2 as YYDKDF (reference sequence). The ends were cut back, 0 bases at V and 9 bases at J, with 6 bases in the middle. The CDR3 DNA reads as TGTGCCACCAGCAGAGATCAGGTTGAGCAGTTCTTC. Encoded protein: CATSRDQVEQFF.

This clonotype has a single count. This chain uses TRBV12-3 or TRBV12-4 with TRBJ2-5, with a tentative D call TRBD2 (6 bases). The length of the CDR3 is 13 residues. V lost 5 bases, J lost 2 bases, and 9 bases lay in between. The CDR3 loop reads CASSGTPQETQYF. DNA of the CDR3: TGTGCCAGCAGTGGGACTCCGCAAGAGACCCAGTACTTC.

This clonotype was seen a few times. The chain combines TRBV20-1 with TRBJ2-7; D is perhaps TRBD2 (6 bases). V dropped 4 bases and J dropped 1 base, with 17 bases sitting between them. Germline CDR1 DFQATT, CDR2 SNEGSKA (reference sequence). This CDR3 contains 15 residues. This chain's CDR3 is CSATYQPSASYEQYF. The CDR3 DNA is TGCAGTGCTACTTATCAACCTAGCGCTTCCTACGAGCAGTACTTC.

V and J are TRBV28 and TRBJ1-2, with TRBD1 as a possible D gene (5 bases). The germline V and J ends were trimmed by 4 bases and 2 bases, with 14 bases remaining between them. The CDR3 length is 15 residues. Germline-derived CDR1 and CDR2 are MDHEN and SYDVKM. CDR3 nucleotide sequence: TGTGCCAGCAGTTCGCCGACAGCCCAAAACTATGGCTACACCTTC. Protein sequence: CASSSPTAQNYGYTF.

This clonotype showed up just a few times. The chain uses TRBV5-1 and TRBJ1-3; the match to TRBD1 covers 8 bases. Germline trimming cut 4 bases from V and 0 bases from J; bases unmatched to any gene: 6. Germline CDR1 reads SGHRS; CDR2 reads YFSETQ. This CDR3 has 16 amino acids. The CDR3 nucleotides are TGCGCCAGCAGCCCTGGACAGGGAATCTCTGGAAACACCATATATTTT. It yields the protein CASSPGQGISGNTIYF.

The J gene is TRBJ2-2, the V gene TRBV2, with a weak D call TRBD1 (6 bases). This CDR3 is built from 13 residues. Germline V gives CDR1 SNHLY, CDR2 FYNNEI. Trimming took off 11 bases at V and 6 bases at J, with 16 bases between the two ends. This CDR3 reads CAGITGPPGELFF. The CDR3 nucleotides are TGTGCCGGGATAACAGGGCCGCCCGGGGAGCTGTTTTTT.

In this sample, this clonotype turned up many times. CDR3 DNA: TGTGCCAGCAGTCCTAAGGGGACAGTCCATGGCTACACCTTC. Translated, it gives CASSPKGTVHGYTF. The chain has TRBV28 and TRBJ1-2, with TRBD1 matching 7 bases. This CDR3 region has 14 residues. Per the germline V gene, CDR1 is MDHEN and CDR2 is SYDVKM. Losses at the gene ends were 5 bases for V and 6 bases for J; bases not matched to a gene: 9.

This clonotype was counted many times. The chain employs TRBV2 and TRBJ2-7; D may be TRBD2 (7 bases). Trimming removed 3 bases at V and 0 bases at J, with 33 bases between. This CDR3 has 22 amino acids. CDR1 is SNHLY and CDR2 is FYNNEI in the germline V gene. Here the CDR3 DNA reads TGTGCCAGCAGTGACTTTGACAGGCCCGAAACTAGCGAGAGAGGGCCCTCCTACGAGCAGTACTTC. Translated: CASSDFDRPETSERGPSYEQYF.

The chain combines TRBV3-1 with TRBJ2-7, with unresolved D. The CDR3 length is 15 residues. The V end lost 1 base, the J end lost 2 bases, and 12 bases lay between the germline ends. Germline V gene sequence: CDR1 LGHDT, CDR2 YNNKEL (reference sequence). The CDR3: CASSQGSQGTYEQYF. The CDR3 DNA sequence: TGTGCCAGCAGCCAAGGGAGCCAAGGGACCTACGAGCAGTACTTC.

V gene TRBV28 combines with J gene TRBJ2-2; the match to TRBD2 covers 8 bases. The CDR3 totals 15 residues. Germline V lookup: CDR1 MDHEN, CDR2 SYDVKM. The junction had 8 bases not matched to a gene; V was cut back by 8 bases and J by 3 bases. The CDR3 DNA reads as TGTGCCAGCGAGAAGCGGGAGTGGTACACCGGGGAGCTGTTTTTT. Its translation: CASEKREWYTGELFF.

The chain uses TRBV13 and TRBJ2-1, with 7 bases aligning to TRBD1. After removal of 5 bases from V and 3 bases from J, the junction contained 4 bases not matched to a gene. The CDR3 runs 14 residues. The germline gives CDR1 PRHDT, CDR2 FYEKMQ (reference sequence). The CDR3 loop is CASSAQGSYNEQFF. CDR3 DNA sequence: TGTGCCAGCAGCGCACAGGGGAGCTACAATGAGCAGTTCTTC.

This clonotype was picked up many times. V and J are TRBV6-1 and TRBJ1-4, with D perhaps matching TRBD1 (6 bases). This CDR3 has 14 residues. Trimming removed 7 bases from V and 8 bases from J, with 17 bases in between. Germline V gives CDR1 MNHNS, CDR2 SASEGT. Here the CDR3 reads CASKSWTDAEKLFF. The DNA of the CDR3 is TGTGCCAGCAAATCGTGGACAGACGCCGAAAAACTGTTTTTT.

In this sample, this clonotype turned up many times. CDR3: CASSLERDSYNEQFF. The CDR3 nucleotides read TGTGCCAGCAGCTTAGAGAGGGACAGCTACAATGAGCAGTTCTTC. This chain uses TRBV11-1 with TRBJ2-1; TRBD1 matches 7 bases. V trimming: 1 base; J trimming: 3 bases; junction bases outside the gene matches: 3. In germline, CDR1 is SGHAT, CDR2 FQDESV (reference sequence). The CDR3 runs to 15 residues.